Below, 30 T cell receptor beta chains from the same sample are listed, as sequenced in a study of blood T cell repertoires in COVID-19. The table came from immunoSEQ multiplex PCR; TCRdb's copy has only in-frame clones and leaves some out. Of hundreds of thousands of clones detected, 70% to 75% appear once; the ten largest clones hold over 3%. The sample comprised peripheral blood. These receptors all come from a woman over 75 with acute or convalescent COVID-19.

This clone appeared once. This chain joins TRBV6-5 and TRBJ1-4, with TRBD1 identical over 8 bases. The CDR3 is made up of 15 amino acids. Germline loops: CDR1 MNHEY, CDR2 SVGAGI. Trimming at V came to 2 bases and at J to 7 bases, leaving 6 bases not matched to a gene. The CDR3 DNA follows: TGTGCCAGCAGTTACACCCAGGGGGCTGGTGAAAAACTGTTTTTT. Residues: CASSYTQGAGEKLFF.

The rearrangement joins TRBV27 to TRBJ2-7; TRBD2 matches 7 bases. Germline CDR1 is MNHEY and CDR2 is SMNVEV (reference sequence). J was trimmed by 0 bases and V by 5 bases; bases with no gene match: 4. The CDR3 is 14 residues long. This CDR3 reads CASSKRGNSYEQYF. CDR3 coding DNA: TGTGCCAGCAGTAAGCGGGGAAACTCCTACGAGCAGTACTTC.

This sequence joins TRBV3-1 (or the pseudogene TRBV3-2) and TRBJ1-2; 9 positions match TRBD1. This CDR3 has 17 amino acids. Germline CDR1 reads LGHDT; CDR2 reads YNNKEL (reference sequence). The junction had 11 bases not matched to a gene; V was cut back by 2 bases and J by 4 bases. CDR3 residues: CASSQNPQPGQGYGYTF. The CDR3, as DNA: TGTGCCAGCAGCCAAAACCCCCAACCGGGACAGGGCTATGGCTACACCTTC.

The J gene is TRBJ1-1, the V gene TRBV5-1; TRBD1 matches 8 bases. Trimming removed 2 bases from V and 5 bases from J; junction bases left unmatched: 5. The CDR3 is made up of 14 amino acids. The germline CDR1 and CDR2 sequences are SGHRS and YFSETQ. This CDR3 is CASSLAGGSTEAFF. The CDR3 bases are TGCGCCAGCAGCTTAGCAGGGGGCAGTACTGAAGCTTTCTTT.

This chain uses TRBV6-4 with TRBJ1-2; D may be TRBD1 (6 bases). Trimming left V 3 bases short and J 4 bases short, with 12 bases between. Looked up from germline, CDR1 is MRHNA and CDR2 is SNTAGT. The CDR3 is 14 residues long. This CDR3 reads CASSEGGGSYGYTF. The CDR3 bases are TGTGCCAGCAGTGAAGGGGGAGGGAGCTATGGCTACACCTTC.

The V and J genes are TRBV29-1 and TRBJ1-2, with a tentative D call TRBD1 (5 bases). The CDR3 runs to 11 residues. V gave up 2 bases and J gave up 8 bases, with 9 bases separating them. From germline, CDR1 is SQVTM and CDR2 ANQGSEA. CDR3 amino acids: CSVERGSGYTF. The CDR3 DNA reads as TGCAGCGTTGAAAGGGGTTCAGGCTACACCTTC.

The V and J genes are TRBV6-6 and TRBJ2-7, with 8 bases matching TRBD2. The J segment lost 3 bases and the V segment lost 8 bases, leaving 9 bases of the junction unmatched. Germline CDR1 reads MNHNY; CDR2 reads SVGAGI (reference sequence). This CDR3 comprises 14 residues. The CDR3 spells CASGRTAGDYEQYF. The DNA for the CDR3 is TGTGCCAGCGGCCGGACAGCGGGGGACTACGAGCAGTACTTC.

The genes are TRBV2 and TRBJ2-7, with 9 positions matching TRBD1. The CDR3 is 14 residues long. Per germline, CDR1 SNHLY and CDR2 FYNNEI. V dropped 4 bases and J dropped 3; count of bases not matched to a gene: 4. For the CDR3, the DNA is TGTGCCAGCAGTGGACAGGGGGGTGGCTACGAGCAGTACTTC. It translates to CASSGQGGGYEQYF.

The chain combines TRBV5-1 with TRBJ2-3; 8 nucleotides line up with TRBD2. The CDR3 is made up of 15 amino acids. Germline-derived CDR1 and CDR2 are SGHRS and YFSETQ. Trimming removed 0 bases from V and 4 bases from J; junction bases left unmatched: 4. In DNA, the CDR3 is TGCGCCAGCAGCTTGGTCGGGAGGGCTGCAGATACGCAGTATTTT. It translates to CASSLVGRAADTQYF.

V is TRBV5-1 and J is TRBJ2-2; 11 nucleotides agree with TRBD1. Germline V CDR1 and CDR2: SGHRS, YFSETQ. V lost 2 bases to trimming and J lost 0 bases; unmatched junction nucleotides: 3. The CDR3 runs 17 residues. This chain's CDR3 is CASSFGTGGPNTGELFF. CDR3 coding DNA: TGCGCCAGCAGCTTCGGGACAGGGGGACCGAACACCGGGGAGCTGTTTTTT.

The chain links TRBV2 to TRBJ2-7, with TRBD1 as a possible D gene (5 bases). CDR1 and CDR2 from the germline V gene are SNHLY and FYNNEI. Trimming took off 7 bases at V and 4 bases at J, with 14 bases between the two ends. This CDR3 spans 13 amino acids. CDR3 nucleotides: TGTGCCAGCACCCAAGGGGTTGATTACGAGCAGTACTTC. Translating it yields CASTQGVDYEQYF.

This clone was recorded only once. The rearrangement links TRBV28 to TRBJ2-5; D possibly corresponds to TRBD1 (5 bases). Germline V lookup: CDR1 MDHEN, CDR2 SYDVKM. Trimming stripped 2 bases from V and 5 bases from J, with 9 bases between. There are 13 residues in the CDR3. CDR3 sequence: CASSLQGLETQYF. CDR3 nucleotides: TGTGCCAGCAGTTTACAGGGATTGGAGACCCAGTACTTC. Looking up the rest from reference TRBV28 and TRBJ2-5 gives the full variable domain: DVKVTQSSRYLVKRTGEKVFLECVQDMDHENMFWYRQDPGLGLRLIYFSYDVKMKEKGDIPEGYSVSREKKERFSLILESASTNQTSMYLCASSLQGLETQYFGPGTRLLVL.

The chain employs TRBV6-5 and TRBJ2-7; TRBD2 is a possible D gene (6 bases). V was pared by 5 bases and J by 3 bases, with 11 bases between. Germline V gene lookup returns CDR1 MNHEY and CDR2 SVGAGI. The CDR3 is 13 amino acids. The CDR3 loop is CASSLHGGYEQYF. CDR3 bases: TGTGCCAGCAGTCTCCACGGGGGCTACGAGCAGTACTTC.

The table lists this clone with a few counts. The chain is built from TRBV7-2 and TRBJ2-7; perhaps TRBD1 as D (5 bases). Per germline, CDR1 SGHTA and CDR2 FQGNSA. This CDR3 has 15 residues. V shed 1 base and J shed 2 bases, with 12 bases lying between them. Written as DNA, the CDR3 is TGTGCCAGCAGCTTAGGCAGGACATTTACCTACGAGCAGTACTTC. Translating gives CASSLGRTFTYEQYF.

The chain is built from TRBV10-1 and TRBJ2-5, with 8 bases matching TRBD1. The CDR3 totals 14 residues. The V and J ends lost 6 bases and 2 bases, in that order; junction bases with no gene match: 5. Germline V gene sequence: CDR1 WNHNN, CDR2 SYGVQD (reference sequence). The DNA for the CDR3 is TGCGCCAGCAGCCTCAGGGGGCAACAAGAGACCCAGTACTTC. It is translated as CASSLRGQQETQYF.

The chain has TRBV6-5 and TRBJ2-7, with D perhaps matching TRBD1 (6 bases). Trimming cost V 5 bases and J 6 bases, with 20 bases left between them. This CDR3 has 15 amino acids. Germline V gives CDR1 MNHEY, CDR2 SVGAGI. The CDR3, as DNA: TGTGCCAGCAGTCCCCCCGGAACAGGGACAAGCGAGCAGTACTTC. This encodes CASSPPGTGTSEQYF.

V gene TRBV13 combines with J gene TRBJ1-3; D may be TRBD1 (5 bases). CDR3 length equals 16 residues. Trimming removed 4 bases at V and 0 bases at J, with 13 bases between. Germline values: CDR1 PRHDT, CDR2 FYEKMQ (reference sequence). In DNA form, the CDR3 reads TGTGCCAGCAGCTATGGGGCTCCTAGCTCTGGAAACACCATATATTTT. Protein product: CASSYGAPSSGNTIYF.

This chain connects TRBV4-1 to TRBJ1-2, with D possibly TRBD1 on 6 matching bases. CDR1 MGHRA and CDR2 YSYEKL come from the germline V gene. Between the trimmed V and J ends, which lost 3 bases and 4 bases, there was a span of 15 bases. This CDR3 comprises 15 residues. Here the CDR3 DNA reads TGCGCCAGCAGCCAGGACAGCTCCTTATTCTATGGCTACACCTTC. This codes for CASSQDSSLFYGYTF.

A few counts support this clone. The chain employs TRBV3-1 (or the pseudogene TRBV3-2) and TRBJ1-3, with a tentative D call TRBD1 (6 bases). The CDR3 covers 18 residues. Trimming shortened V by 2 bases and J by 0 bases, and 17 bases separated the two germline ends. The germline V gene has CDR1 LGHDT and CDR2 YNNKEL (reference sequence). The CDR3 DNA follows: TGTGCCAGCAGCCAAACTACAGGGTGGGCCCGCTCTGGAAACACCATATATTTT. It yields the protein CASSQTTGWARSGNTIYF.

The chain couples TRBV5-1 to TRBJ2-3; TRBD2 is a possible D gene (6 bases). Germline loops: CDR1 SGHRS, CDR2 YFSETQ. V lost 2 bases and J 0 bases, leaving 10 bases between the germline ends. The length of the CDR3 is 15 residues. CDR3 residues: CASSFSGPSTDTQYF. In nucleotides, the CDR3 is TGCGCCAGCAGCTTTAGCGGACCTAGCACAGATACGCAGTATTTT.

The chain couples TRBV2 to TRBJ1-6, with D unresolved. CDR3 length: 14 amino acids. In germline, CDR1 is SNHLY, CDR2 FYNNEI. V gave up 4 bases and J gave up 9 bases, with 13 bases separating them. The CDR3 DNA reads as TGTGCCAGCAGTGTCCGCGGAGAGGTTTCACCCCTCCACTTT. Translated: CASSVRGEVSPLHF.

The V and J genes are TRBV18 and TRBJ1-1; TRBD1 is a possible D gene (5 bases). This CDR3 is built from 14 residues. The ends were cut back, 2 bases at V and 5 bases at J, with 12 bases in the middle. Germline V lookup: CDR1 KGHSH, CDR2 LQKENI. CDR3 nucleotide sequence: TGTGCCAGCTCACCAGGTGGGGGGATTACTGAAGCTTTCTTT. Translated: CASSPGGGITEAFF. Full variable domain (missing parts from reference TRBV18 and TRBJ1-1): NAGVMQNPRHLVRRRGQEARLRCSPMKGHSHVYWYRQLPEEGLKFMVYLQKENIIDESGMPKERFSAEFPKEGPSILRIQQVVRGDSAAYFCASSPGGGITEAFFGQGTRLTVV.

The chain carries TRBV19 and TRBJ1-5; 7 bases agree with TRBD1. The CDR3 contains 15 residues. Trimming removed 4 bases from V and 4 bases from J; junction bases left unmatched: 7. Germline CDR1 is LNHDA and CDR2 is SQIVND (reference sequence). The CDR3, as DNA: TGTGCCAGTAGTAAAAGACAGGGTTGGAATCAGCCCCAGCATTTT. The encoded protein is CASSKRQGWNQPQHF.

This clone appeared a few times. The chain couples TRBV5-5 to TRBJ2-5, with D possibly TRBD1 on 5 matching bases. The germline gives CDR1 SGHKS, CDR2 YYEKEE (reference sequence). This CDR3 comprises 18 residues. Trimming left V 0 bases short and J 0 bases short, with 18 bases between. The CDR3 bases are TGTGCCAGCAGCTTGGTGGGGATGGCAGGGTCGTACCAAGAGACCCAGTACTTC. It codes for CASSLVGMAGSYQETQYF.

Here the CDR3 reads CASSPYGLAQETQYF. In nucleotides, the CDR3 is TGTGCCAGCAGCCCCTACGGACTAGCTCAAGAGACCCAGTACTTC. This chain connects TRBV3-1 (or the pseudogene TRBV3-2) to TRBJ2-5; 8 bases agree with TRBD2. Germline trimming cut 4 bases from V and 2 bases from J; bases unmatched to any gene: 6. From germline, CDR1 is LGHDT and CDR2 YNNKEL (reference sequence). CDR3 length equals 15 residues.

This clone was counted only a few times. The chain joins TRBV3-1 (or the pseudogene TRBV3-2) to TRBJ1-1; 8 positions agree with TRBD1. The CDR3 runs 15 residues. The trim removed 3 bases at V and 9 bases at J, leaving 12 bases unmatched. Germline lookup yields CDR1 LGHDT and CDR2 YNNKEL (reference sequence). The CDR3 reads CASSHRTGTGVKAFF. CDR3 sequence (DNA): TGTGCCAGCAGCCATAGAACCGGGACAGGCGTGAAAGCTTTCTTT.

The chain couples TRBV30 to TRBJ1-1; D is unclear. CDR3 size: 13 residues. V was cut by 3 bases and J by 0 bases, with 8 bases left in between. CDR1 and CDR2 (germline): GTSNPN, SVGIG (reference sequence). Here the CDR3 DNA reads TGTGCCTGGAGAAACCTAGTGAACACTGAAGCTTTCTTT. It yields the protein CAWRNLVNTEAFF.

The chain joins TRBV30 to TRBJ2-7; 10 positions agree with TRBD2. V lost 4 bases, J lost 5 bases, and 5 bases stayed unmatched. Germline values: CDR1 GTSNPN, CDR2 SVGIG (reference sequence). This CDR3 has 13 amino acids. The CDR3 sequence: CAWNLAGVDEQYF. CDR3 sequence (DNA): TGTGCCTGGAATCTAGCGGGAGTAGACGAGCAGTACTTC.

This clone was observed at least ten times. The rearrangement uses TRBV29-1 and TRBJ1-3; a weak D match, TRBD1 (6 bases). The CDR3 has 15 residues. The germline V and J ends were trimmed by 1 base and 0 bases, with 10 bases remaining between them. Germline assignment: CDR1 SQVTM and CDR2 ANQGSEA. CDR3 sequence: CSVEGTESSGNTIYF. DNA of the CDR3: TGCAGCGTTGAAGGGACAGAAAGCTCTGGAAACACCATATATTTT.

The CDR3, as DNA: TGTGCCAGCTCACCCCGGGGAGCGGAGGCCACGTCCGGTGAGCAGTTCTTC. Amino acid sequence: CASSPRGAEATSGEQFF. The chain carries TRBV18 and TRBJ2-1; possible D gene TRBD2, 5 bases. The CDR3 is made up of 17 amino acids. V lost 3 bases and J 9 bases, leaving 24 bases between the germline ends. Germline CDR1 is KGHSH and CDR2 is LQKENI. The full variable domain, rest sourced from reference TRBV18 and TRBJ2-1, is NAGVMQNPRHLVRRRGQEARLRCSPMKGHSHVYWYRQLPEEGLKFMVYLQKENIIDESGMPKERFSAEFPKEGPSILRIQQVVRGDSAAYFCASSPRGAEATSGEQFFGPGTRLTVL.